This entry lists 25 T cell receptor beta chains sequenced from one sample in a study of T-cell memory formation after mild COVID-19. Each CDR3 protein is one row after TCRdb ran MiXCR on the 5' RACE reads. The repertoire holds about 200,000 distinct CDR3 sequences, with over 7.5% as singletons. Specimen: PBMCs or a T cell subset sorted from them (not recorded which). Receptor source: a man between 18 and 35 years old who had mild COVID-19 (a few samples of this study predate the infection). Cell type and time point are not known.

The V call is TRBV21-1, the J call TRBJ1-4. TRBV21-1 is marked as a pseudogene. The CDR3 is 13 residues long. Here the CDR3 reads CASSRDRAEKLFF. In DNA, the CDR3 is TGTGCCAGCAGCAGGGATCGGGCTGAAAAACTGTTTTTT.

This clonotype was counted ten times or more. The chain recombines TRBV12-3 or TRBV12-4 with TRBJ2-5; D ambiguous. This CDR3 is 12 amino acids long. Trimming pared 5 bases from V and 7 bases from J, leaving 11 bases between. In nucleotides, the CDR3 is TGTGCCAGCAGTCCCCTTTTGGGGACCCAGTACTTC. It specifies CASSPLLGTQYF.

The sample holds a few counts of this clonotype. This rearrangement joins TRBV9 to TRBJ2-2, with TRBD1 matching over 8 bases. Trimming took 2 bases from V and 6 from J; bases not matched to a gene: 3. The CDR3 extends over 14 amino acids. CDR1 SGDLS and CDR2 YYNGEE come from the germline V gene. CDR3 DNA: TGTGCCAGCAGCGTCGACAGGGGCCCCGGGGAGCTGTTTTTT. This translates into CASSVDRGPGELFF.

In this sample, this clonotype turned up many times. This rearrangement joins TRBV5-1 to TRBJ1-5, with a tentative D call TRBD1 (5 bases). The ends were cut back, 1 base at V and 4 bases at J, with 9 bases in the middle. Germline V gene sequence: CDR1 SGHRS, CDR2 YFSETQ. The CDR3 totals 14 residues. CDR3 in DNA: TGCGCCAGCAGCTTGTTAGGGGCGAATCAGCCCCAGCATTTT. Translation: CASSLLGANQPQHF. The variable domain in full, completed from reference TRBV5-1 and TRBJ1-5, reads KAGVTQTPRYLIKTRGQQVTLSCSPISGHRSVSWYQQTPGQGLQFLFEYFSETQRNKGNFPGRFSGRQFSNSRSEMNVSTLELGDSALYLCASSLLGANQPQHFGDGTRLSIL.

This clonotype has a count of ten or more. The rearrangement links TRBV7-2 to TRBJ2-1, with D perhaps TRBD1 (5 bases). Germline V gene data show CDR1 as SGHTA and CDR2 as FQGNSA. This CDR3 spans 15 amino acids. The germline V and J ends were trimmed by 5 bases and 0 bases, with 11 bases remaining between them. This CDR3 is CASSIDSSSYNEQFF. The CDR3 nucleotides read TGTGCCAGCAGCATCGACAGCAGCTCCTACAATGAGCAGTTCTTC. Looking up the rest from reference TRBV7-2 and TRBJ2-1 gives the full variable domain: GAGVSQSPSNKVTEKGKDVELRCDPISGHTALYWYRQSLGQGLEFLIYFQGNSAPDKSGLPSDRFSAERTGGSVSTLTIQRTQQEDSAVYLCASSIDSSSYNEQFFGPGTRLTVL.

The gene calls are TRBV4-3 and TRBJ1-6, with 9 bases aligning to TRBD1. After removal of 3 bases from V and 7 bases from J, the junction contained 4 bases not matched to a gene. The CDR3 is 15 amino acids. Germline V lookup: CDR1 LGHNA, CDR2 YSLEER. CDR3 nucleotide sequence: TGCGCCAGCAGCCAGGACGGGACAGGGAATTCACCCCTCCACTTT. Its protein is CASSQDGTGNSPLHF.

Many counts were recorded for this clonotype. The V gene is TRBV6-6, the J gene TRBJ1-6; 8 nucleotides match TRBD1. Germline loops: CDR1 MNHNY, CDR2 SVGAGI (reference sequence). The CDR3 has 15 residues. The junction had 8 bases not matched to a gene; V was cut back by 6 bases and J by 7 bases. This CDR3 reads CASRPGQGSNSPLHF. The CDR3 coding sequence is TGTGCCAGCAGGCCCGGACAGGGTTCGAATTCACCCCTCCACTTT.

The chain joins TRBV4-3 to TRBJ1-6; tentatively, D is TRBD1 (6 bases). The V and J ends lost 3 bases and 4 bases respectively, with 7 bases between them. Germline assignment: CDR1 LGHNA and CDR2 YSLEER. The CDR3 totals 14 residues. The CDR3 sequence: CASSQDRYNSPLHF. CDR3 coding DNA: TGCGCCAGCAGCCAGGACAGATATAATTCACCCCTCCACTTT.

This clonotype has ten or more counts. The rearrangement joins TRBV5-5 to TRBJ1-4; tentative D call: TRBD1 (6 bases). The CDR3 loop spans 14 amino acids. V gave up 4 bases and J gave up 7 bases, with 14 bases separating them. Germline V gene lookup returns CDR1 SGHKS and CDR2 YYEKEE (reference sequence). CDR3: CASSRSGEGEKLFF. The CDR3 DNA follows: TGTGCCAGCAGCAGATCAGGGGAAGGTGAAAAACTGTTTTTT.

This clonotype occurred many times. The rearrangement links TRBV7-2 to TRBJ2-7; D could derive from TRBD1 or TRBD2 (5 bases each). V was trimmed by 0 bases and J by 7 bases, leaving 10 bases between them. Germline-derived CDR1 and CDR2 are SGHTA and FQGNSA. The CDR3 has 13 amino acids. CDR3 nucleotide sequence: TGTGCCAGCAGCTTAGCGGGGGTTTGGGAGCAGTACTTC. This codes for CASSLAGVWEQYF.

This clonotype was detected many times. The genes are TRBV3-1 and TRBJ2-1, with 10 bases matching TRBD2. V shed 7 bases and J 9 bases; nucleotides not matched to a gene: 12. Germline assignment: CDR1 LGHDT and CDR2 YNNKEL (reference sequence). The length of the CDR3 is 15 residues. As DNA, the CDR3 is TGTGCCAGCACCCGCTCAAGCGGGGGGGCCGTTGAGCAGTTCTTC. Protein: CASTRSSGGAVEQFF.

The V gene is TRBV7-2, the J gene TRBJ2-5; tentative D call: TRBD2 (5 bases). V lost 2 bases, J lost 3 bases, and 13 bases lay in between. This CDR3 has 15 amino acids. Per germline, CDR1 SGHTA and CDR2 FQGNSA. CDR3 sequence: CASSLLARRKETQYF. The CDR3, as DNA: TGTGCCAGCAGCTTATTAGCTAGGAGGAAAGAGACCCAGTACTTC.

This clonotype showed up just a few times. The CDR3 DNA sequence: TGTGCCAGCAGGGCAGGTCTGGCCCCCGACATTCAGTACTTC. It codes for CASRAGLAPDIQYF. The chain combines TRBV2 with TRBJ2-4; D is uncertain. Trimming left V 6 bases short and J 8 bases short, with 17 bases between. Germline CDR1 reads SNHLY; CDR2 reads FYNNEI. The CDR3 sequence is 14 residues long. The full variable domain, completed using reference TRBV2 and TRBJ2-4, is EPEVTQTPSHQVTQMGQEVILRCVPISNHLYFYWYRQILGQKVEFLVSFYNNEISEKSEIFDDQFSVERPDGSNFTLKIRSTKLEDSAMYFCASRAGLAPDIQYFGAGTRLSVL.

The chain couples TRBV6-6 to TRBJ2-2; D tentatively fits TRBD1 or TRBD2 (5 bases each). The CDR3 runs 17 residues. Deletions cut 0 bases from V and 4 bases from J, with 15 bases between. From germline, CDR1 is MNHNY and CDR2 SVGAGI (reference sequence). DNA of the CDR3: TGTGCCAGCAGTTACTCTGAGGGGCCAACGACCACCGGGGAGCTGTTTTTT. It specifies CASSYSEGPTTTGELFF.

The chain is built from TRBV4-2 and TRBJ2-7; D is unresolved. V lost 5 bases to trimming and J lost 6 bases, with 11 bases between them. CDR3 size: 12 residues. The V gene's germline CDR1 is LGHNA and CDR2 YNFKEQ. DNA for the CDR3: TGTGCCAGCAGCGTCGGATGCTTCGAGCAGTACGTC. Its translation is CASSVGCFEQYV.

This clonotype was observed a few times. The chain has TRBV5-4 and TRBJ2-1; 9 positions agree with TRBD2. Per germline, CDR1 SGHNT and CDR2 YYREEE (reference sequence). The CDR3 is made up of 16 amino acids. J lost 7 bases, V lost 3 bases, and 11 bases had no gene match. The CDR3 bases are TGTGCCAGCAGCTCTGGGGGTAGCGGGGGACTTAATGAGCAGTTCTTC. It yields the protein CASSSGGSGGLNEQFF.

This chain links TRBV29-1 with TRBJ1-6; tentatively, D is TRBD1 (6 bases). Per the germline V gene, CDR1 is SQVTM and CDR2 is ANQGSEA. The CDR3 consists of 13 residues. The ends were cut back, 7 bases at V and 7 bases at J, with 14 bases in the middle. CDR3 DNA sequence: TGCAGCGCATCACAGGGAGCGAATTCACCCCTCCACTTT. Its protein is CSASQGANSPLHF.

The sample holds a few counts of this clonotype. V usage is TRBV28 and J usage is TRBJ2-5; D perhaps matches TRBD1 (6 bases). CDR1 and CDR2 from the germline V gene are MDHEN and SYDVKM. The CDR3 is 13 residues long. Trimming took off 11 bases at V and 5 bases at J, with 18 bases between the two ends. The CDR3 loop is CAGNREEGETQYF. The CDR3 coding sequence is TGTGCCGGCAACAGGGAAGAAGGCGAGACCCAGTACTTC.

The V gene is TRBV3-1, the J gene TRBJ2-7, with D uncertain. Trimming pared 0 bases from V and 7 bases from J, leaving 16 bases between. The CDR3 has 15 residues. The germline CDR1 and CDR2 sequences are LGHDT and YNNKEL (reference sequence). Here the CDR3 DNA reads TGTGCCAGCAGCCAAGATAAGGGTGGGGTGGGGGAGCAGTACTTC. Protein sequence: CASSQDKGGVGEQYF.

This clonotype came up a few times. The chain couples TRBV15 to TRBJ2-7; 8 nucleotides agree with TRBD1. CDR3 length: 14 amino acids. In germline, CDR1 is LNHNV, CDR2 YYDKDF (reference sequence). V gave up 0 bases and J gave up 2 bases; unmatched junction bases: 0. The CDR3 spells CATSRETGAYEQYF. In nucleotides, the CDR3 is TGTGCCACCAGCAGAGAGACAGGGGCCTACGAGCAGTACTTC.

The rearrangement uses TRBV9 and TRBJ1-5; no clear D. Germline-derived CDR1 and CDR2 are SGDLS and YYNGEE. The V and J ends lost 0 bases and 4 bases respectively, with 11 bases between them. This CDR3 contains 15 residues. The CDR3 DNA sequence: TGTGCCAGCAGCGTAGCTCGCTGGGAGAATCAGCCCCAGCATTTT. It codes for CASSVARWENQPQHF.

The V and J genes are TRBV12-3 or TRBV12-4 and TRBJ1-1; D gene uncertain. With 4 bases removed from V and 5 bases from J, the gap between germline ends came to 14 bases. The CDR3 covers 14 residues. The CDR3 region has the DNA TGTGCCAGCAGTTCGCTGGCGAGACGAACTGAAGCTTTCTTT. Translated, it gives CASSSLARRTEAFF.

Many counts were recorded for this clonotype. The gene calls are TRBV5-1 and TRBJ2-7; D might be TRBD2 (6 bases). V lost 0 bases and J lost 2, with 9 bases in between. Germline V gene lookup returns CDR1 SGHRS and CDR2 YFSETQ. The CDR3 runs 14 residues. CDR3 in DNA: TGCGCCAGCAGCTTGGGGGGGACTCCCTACGAGCAGTACTTC. It translates to CASSLGGTPYEQYF.

The gene calls are TRBV7-2 and TRBJ1-2, with unresolved D. Germline V gives CDR1 SGHTA, CDR2 FQGNSA. V gave up 1 base and J gave up 5 bases, with 11 bases separating them. The CDR3 loop spans 14 amino acids. The CDR3 DNA reads as TGTGCCAGCAGCTTAGGGCAGCTCCCGTATGGCTACACCTTC. Its translation is CASSLGQLPYGYTF. The whole variable domain, filled in from reference TRBV7-2 and TRBJ1-2, reads GAGVSQSPSNKVTEKGKDVELRCDPISGHTALYWYRQSLGQGLEFLIYFQGNSAPDKSGLPSDRFSAERTGGSVSTLTIQRTQQEDSAVYLCASSLGQLPYGYTFGSGTRLTVV.

This chain links TRBV7-2 with TRBJ2-7; D perhaps matches TRBD2 (5 bases). This CDR3 region has 15 residues. V shed 3 bases and J shed 2 bases, with 14 bases lying between them. Germline values: CDR1 SGHTA, CDR2 FQGNSA. CDR3 sequence (DNA): TGTGCCAGCAGCTTGGGCGGGTGGACGGCCTACGAGCAGTACTTC. Protein product: CASSLGGWTAYEQYF.